The clone carrying this TCR beta chain was seen only a few times. TCRdb re-called the RACE reads with MiXCR, one entry per CDR3 protein. The sample consists of some 93,000 distinct CDR3 sequences, approximately 9% of them appearing once. This specimen belongs to a study of human T cells and chemical hapten exposure. Across the whole study: Among samples, TCR yields varied mainly because of small differences in pooled library volume.

Time point noted: healthy volunteer bleed at 2 weeks. Unfractionated whole blood yielded the extracted total RNA. There are 15 residues in the CDR3. The germline V gene has CDR1 MNHEY and CDR2 SMNVEV (reference sequence). V was pared by 6 bases and J by 1 base, with 15 bases between. The origin of this receptor is a female donor in good health. Some clones in this sample may be carry-over from other donors' samples. The sample taken for sequencing was whole blood. The chain carries TRBV27 and TRBJ1-1; D ambiguous. As DNA, the CDR3 is TGTGCCAGCAGCCCTACAAGGCAGCAGAACACTGAAGCTTTCTTT. Protein: CASSPTRQQNTEAFF.